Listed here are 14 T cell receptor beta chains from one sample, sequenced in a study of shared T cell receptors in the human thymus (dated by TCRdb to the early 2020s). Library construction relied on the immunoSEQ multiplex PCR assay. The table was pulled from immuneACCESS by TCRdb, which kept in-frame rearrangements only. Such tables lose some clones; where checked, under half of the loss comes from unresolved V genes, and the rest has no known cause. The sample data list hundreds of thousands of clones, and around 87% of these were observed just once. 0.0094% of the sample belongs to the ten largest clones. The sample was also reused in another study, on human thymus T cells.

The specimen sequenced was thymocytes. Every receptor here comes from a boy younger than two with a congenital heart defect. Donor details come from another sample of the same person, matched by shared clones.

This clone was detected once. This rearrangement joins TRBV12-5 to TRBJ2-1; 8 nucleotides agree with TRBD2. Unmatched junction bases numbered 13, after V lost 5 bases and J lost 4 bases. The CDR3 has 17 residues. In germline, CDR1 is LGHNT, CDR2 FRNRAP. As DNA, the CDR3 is TGTGCTAGTGGTCCCTCCACTAGCGGCAGAAATTACAATGAGCAGTTCTTC. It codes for CASGPSTSGRNYNEQFF. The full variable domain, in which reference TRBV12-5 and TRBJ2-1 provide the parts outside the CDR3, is DARVTQTPRHKVTEMGQEVTMRCQPILGHNTVFWYRQTMMQGLELLAYFRNRAPLDDSGMPKDRFSAEMPDATLATLKIQPSEPRDSAVYFCASGPSTSGRNYNEQFFGPGTRLTVL.

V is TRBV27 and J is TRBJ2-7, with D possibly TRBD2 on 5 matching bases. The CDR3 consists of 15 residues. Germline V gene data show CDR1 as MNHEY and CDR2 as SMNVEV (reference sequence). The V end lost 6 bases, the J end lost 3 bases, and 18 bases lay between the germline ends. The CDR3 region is CASSSRWRALYEQYF. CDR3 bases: TGTGCCAGCAGCTCCCGGTGGCGGGCTCTCTACGAGCAGTACTTC.

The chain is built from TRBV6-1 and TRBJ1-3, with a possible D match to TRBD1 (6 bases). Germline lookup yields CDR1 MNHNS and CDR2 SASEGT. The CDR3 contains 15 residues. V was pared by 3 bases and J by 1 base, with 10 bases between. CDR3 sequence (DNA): TGTGCCAGCAGTGAGCTCAGGGGATCTGGAAACACCATATATTTT. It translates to CASSELRGSGNTIYF.

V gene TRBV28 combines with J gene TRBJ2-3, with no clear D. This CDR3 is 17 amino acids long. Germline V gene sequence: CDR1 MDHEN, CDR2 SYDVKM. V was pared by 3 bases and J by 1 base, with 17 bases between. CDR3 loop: CASSLVWALKGTDTQYF. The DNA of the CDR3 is TGTGCCAGCAGTTTGGTATGGGCGCTGAAGGGCACAGATACGCAGTATTTT.

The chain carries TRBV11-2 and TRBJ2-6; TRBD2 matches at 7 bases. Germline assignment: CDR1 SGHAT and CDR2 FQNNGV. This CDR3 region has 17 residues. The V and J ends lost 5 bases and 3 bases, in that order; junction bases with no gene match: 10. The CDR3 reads CASSPTGGTGGANVLTF. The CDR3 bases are TGTGCCAGCAGCCCCACGGGGGGTACGGGTGGGGCCAACGTCCTGACTTTC.

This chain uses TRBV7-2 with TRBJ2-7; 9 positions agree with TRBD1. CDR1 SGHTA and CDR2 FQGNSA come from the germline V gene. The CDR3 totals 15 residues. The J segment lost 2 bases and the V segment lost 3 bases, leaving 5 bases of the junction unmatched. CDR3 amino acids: CASSFSWDRAYEQYF. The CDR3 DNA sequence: TGTGCCAGCAGCTTTTCTTGGGACAGGGCCTACGAGCAGTACTTC.

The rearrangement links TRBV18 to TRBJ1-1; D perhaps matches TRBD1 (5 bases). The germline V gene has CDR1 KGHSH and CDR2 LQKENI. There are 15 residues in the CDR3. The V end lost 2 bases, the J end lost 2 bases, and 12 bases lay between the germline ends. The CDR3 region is CASSPIEGLNTEAFF. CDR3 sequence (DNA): TGTGCCAGCTCACCAATTGAGGGACTTAACACTGAAGCTTTCTTT.

The chain's CDR3 is CASSFPKGPPRGTQYF. The CDR3 coding sequence is TGTGCCAGCAGCTTCCCGAAAGGGCCCCCAAGGGGGACCCAGTACTTC. The chain joins TRBV7-9 to TRBJ2-5; maybe TRBD1 (5 bases). The CDR3 sequence is 16 residues long. Per germline, CDR1 SEHNR and CDR2 FQNEAQ (reference sequence). Trimming shortened V by 3 bases and J by 7 bases, and 21 bases separated the two germline ends.

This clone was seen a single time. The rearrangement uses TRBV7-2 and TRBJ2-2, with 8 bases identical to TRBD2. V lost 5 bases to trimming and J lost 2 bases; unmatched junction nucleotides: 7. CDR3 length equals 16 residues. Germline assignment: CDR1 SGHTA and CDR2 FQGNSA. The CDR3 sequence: CASSPLLAVNTGELFF. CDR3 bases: TGTGCCAGCAGCCCCTTACTAGCGGTTAACACCGGGGAGCTGTTTTTT.

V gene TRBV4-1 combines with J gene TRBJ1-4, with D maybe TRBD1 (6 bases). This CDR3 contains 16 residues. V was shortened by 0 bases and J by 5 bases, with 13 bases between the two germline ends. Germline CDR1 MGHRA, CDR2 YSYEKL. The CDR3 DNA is TGCGCCAGCAGCCAAGATCGGGGACACCGGAATGAAAAACTGTTTTTT. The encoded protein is CASSQDRGHRNEKLFF.

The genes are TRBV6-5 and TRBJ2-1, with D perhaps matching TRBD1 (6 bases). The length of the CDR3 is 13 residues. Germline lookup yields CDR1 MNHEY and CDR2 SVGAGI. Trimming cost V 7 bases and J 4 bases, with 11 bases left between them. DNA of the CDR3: TGTGCCAGCAAAGCGGACAGTTACAATGAGCAGTTCTTC. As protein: CASKADSYNEQFF.

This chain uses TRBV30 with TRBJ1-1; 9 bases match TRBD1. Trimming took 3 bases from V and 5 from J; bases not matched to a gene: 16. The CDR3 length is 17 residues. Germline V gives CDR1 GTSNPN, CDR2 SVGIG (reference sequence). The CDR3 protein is CAWRGGTGRSWGTEAFF. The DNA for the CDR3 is TGTGCCTGGAGGGGCGGGACAGGGAGGAGTTGGGGAACTGAAGCTTTCTTT.

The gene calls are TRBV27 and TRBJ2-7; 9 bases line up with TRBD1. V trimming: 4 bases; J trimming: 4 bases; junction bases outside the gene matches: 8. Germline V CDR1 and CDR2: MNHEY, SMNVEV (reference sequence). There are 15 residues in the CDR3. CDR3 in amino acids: CASSSGTGRGYEQYF. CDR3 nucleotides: TGTGCCAGCAGTTCGGGGACAGGGAGAGGATACGAGCAGTACTTC.

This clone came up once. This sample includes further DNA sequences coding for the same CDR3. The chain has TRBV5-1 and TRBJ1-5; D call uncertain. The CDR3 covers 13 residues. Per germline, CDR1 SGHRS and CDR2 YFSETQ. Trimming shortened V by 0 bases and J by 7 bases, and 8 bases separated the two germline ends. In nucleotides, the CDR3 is TGCGCCAGCAGCTTGGTTGGAGGACAGCCCCAGCATTTT. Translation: CASSLVGGQPQHF.